This T cell receptor beta chain was documented in a study of T cell repertoires in cytomegalovirus infection. The CDR3 loop spans 18 amino acids. Germline CDR1 is MNHEY and CDR2 is SVGEGT. The junction had 15 bases not matched to a gene; V was cut back by 1 base and J by 6 bases. Study-wide findings and caveats: What dominated the ex vivo response were HLA-C-restricted CMV-specific TCR beta clonotypes.

From the reads, TCRdb called clonotypes with MiXCR, one entry per CDR3 protein. The repertoire has 100,000 to 150,000 distinct CDR3 sequences, roughly a third of them found once; the top ten carry roughly 53%. There are many counts of this clonotype. Its antigen is unidentified. The TCR comes from a human donor in good health (CMV status not recorded). Some clones in this sample may be carry-over from other donors' samples. The sequencing here drew on CD8+ T cells from cultured PBMCs, taken from culture after CMV antigen stimulation. The chain uses TRBV6-2 or TRBV6-3 and TRBJ1-5; 7 bases map to TRBD1. CDR3 protein: CASSYFRTGRYRGQPQHF. The CDR3 DNA reads TGTGCCAGCAGTTACTTCCGGACAGGTCGGTACCGTGGTCAGCCCCAGCATTTT.